The source of this T cell receptor beta chain is a study of blood T cells in healthy people across ages. Overall study: Per every two T cells, about one barcoded beta molecule was captured by template switching.

A second PCR of 7 to 11 cycles used a sample-barcoded 5' primer and a J-beta primer mix. TCRdb redid the calling of the 5' RACE reads with MiXCR, one entry per CDR3 protein. This table holds around 1,000,000 distinct CDR3 sequences, approximately 25% found once. Each donor's blood draw was roughly 10 milliliters of peripheral blood. Each sample used at least 6 million PBMCs. Study-level points and caveats: Compared with aged donors, long-lived donors showed fewer expanded clones, suggesting selection.

Germline values: CDR1 DFQATT, CDR2 SNEGSKA (reference sequence). After removal of 5 bases from V and 3 bases from J, the junction contained 9 bases not matched to a gene. The CDR3 consists of 15 residues. Turning to this clonotype: Its antigen is not identified.

This sample was also put to use in a study of T cells of mothers and their children.

The rearrangement uses TRBV20-1 and TRBJ2-3; 9 nucleotides align to TRBD2. This TCR was sampled from a girl under 10 years old in good health. Sequenced input: blood. CDR3 DNA sequence: TGCAGTGCTTACGAAAGGGCGGGAGGGACAGATACGCAGTATTTT. It is translated as CSAYERAGGTDTQYF.